This entry is about one T cell receptor (beta chain). These data come from a study of shared clonotypes between healthy human individuals. Losses at the gene ends were 4 bases for V and 6 bases for J; bases not matched to a gene: 5. The CDR3 has 15 residues. Germline CDR1 reads MNHNS; CDR2 reads SASEGT. Libraries were prepared by immunoSEQ multiplex PCR; TCRdb keeps only in-frame clonotypes and omits some of them. Of approximately 500,000 clones listed, about 80% were seen once; the top ten hold about 12%. Sequencing input: PBMCs. The sequence was collected from a woman between 35 and 50 years old in good health. Some clones in this sample may be carry-over from other donors' samples. The genes are TRBV6-1 and TRBJ2-1; 11 positions agree with TRBD2. In DNA form, the CDR3 reads TGTGCCAGCAGTGCCACTAGCGGGAGTGCCAATGAGCAGTTCTTC. It translates to CASSATSGSANEQFF.